The T cell receptor beta chain described here comes from a study of regulatory T cells in long-lasting Graves disease. Findings of the study overall: Whereas new patients shared about a thousand public clonotypes, persistent patients shared more, at 2,741. Results may be inaccurate due to the small sample size.

Through Arm-PCR of CDR3 regions and iRepertoire HTBI primers, TCR beta libraries were built. TCRdb called the multiplex PCR reads again in MiXCR, with one record for every CDR3 protein. The sample yields roughly 420,000 distinct CDR3 sequences, less than 20% seen once. Time point given: newly diagnosed GD, antithyroid drugs for less than 3 months. There was RNA extracted from PBMCs, and the TCR library was made from it. This clonotype was detected a few times. Its antigen is currently unknown. Germline values: CDR1 GTSNPN, CDR2 SVGIG (reference sequence). The CDR3 runs to 15 residues. The V and J ends lost 1 base and 8 bases, in that order; junction bases with no gene match: 7. Separately, the same data were catalogued under a study of T cells in Graves' hyperthyroidism and ophthalmopathy.

Sequenced here: peripheral blood mononuclear cells (PBMCs), sampled at new diagnosis, from a patient treated with antithyroid drugs. The chain employs TRBV30 and TRBJ1-4, with TRBD1 identical over 10 bases. This TCR came from a woman in her 30s with Graves disease. The CDR3 nucleotides are TGTGCCTGGAGTGCGACAGGGGGCGACGGAGAAAAACTGTTTTTT. This sequence encodes CAWSATGGDGEKLFF.